This T cell receptor (beta chain) is from a study of blood T cells in healthy people across ages. This clonotype occurred a few times. The antigen is not known. Per the germline V gene, CDR1 is SGHTA and CDR2 is FQGNSA. This CDR3 has 18 amino acids. V was clipped by 1 base and J by 4 bases; unmatched bases: 13. It was with a sample-barcoded 5' primer and a J-beta primer mix that a second PCR of roughly 6 to 11 cycles was run. Every molecule of cDNA carried a tag from a template-switch adaptor with 12 random nucleotides. TCRdb re-derived calls from the 5' RACE reads in MiXCR, one entry per CDR3 protein. Of approximately 1,000,000 distinct CDR3 sequences listed, 40% to 45% were seen once; the top ten hold over 15%. The authors extracted at least 5 micrograms of total RNA per sample. Findings and limits, study-wide: Significant beta diversity loss was already apparent by age 40, declining roughly linearly.

The V and J genes are TRBV7-2 and TRBJ2-3, with 8 bases identical to TRBD2. This clonotype was sampled from a woman in her fifties or sixties in good health. The specimen was blood. CDR3 DNA sequence: TGTGCCAGCAGCTTAGTAGTTGGAAGGCGGGAGGAGGCAGATACGCAGTATTTT. As protein: CASSLVVGRREEADTQYF.